Presented here are 26 T cell receptor beta chains from one specimen sequenced in a study of blood T cell repertoires in COVID-19. TCRdb's table, derived via immunoSEQ multiplex PCR, lists solely in-frame clones and lacks some. The top ten clones hold approximately 10% of a sample with about 73,000 clones, 89% of them seen once. The sequenced sample was peripheral blood. These TCRs come from a man older than 75 with acute or convalescent COVID-19.

The chain recombines TRBV5-1 with TRBJ1-5, with D unclear. The CDR3 is 13 amino acids. Germline V gene lookup returns CDR1 SGHRS and CDR2 YFSETQ. Deletions cut 5 bases from V and 3 bases from J, with 9 bases between. The CDR3: CASRWSDNQPQHF. In DNA, the CDR3 is TGCGCCAGCAGGTGGTCAGACAATCAGCCCCAGCATTTT.

Concerning this clone: Other DNA sequences in this sample translate to the same CDR3. The CDR3 sequence: CASSLEGDTDTQYF. CDR3 bases: TGCGCCAGCAGCCTGGAGGGGGACACAGATACGCAGTATTTT. This sequence joins TRBV5-1 and TRBJ2-3, with D tentatively TRBD1 or TRBD2 (6 bases each). The CDR3 is made up of 14 amino acids. Per the germline V gene, CDR1 is SGHRS and CDR2 is YFSETQ. V was pared by 4 bases and J by 2 bases, with 11 bases between.

The V gene is TRBV20-1, the J gene TRBJ2-3; D perhaps matches TRBD2 (7 bases). The V and J ends lost 3 bases and 2 bases respectively, with 15 bases between them. Germline CDR1 and CDR2: DFQATT and SNEGSKA (reference sequence). The CDR3 totals 15 residues. Here the CDR3 reads CSASNPGGHTDTQYF. The CDR3 DNA reads as TGCAGTGCTAGTAACCCGGGGGGCCACACAGATACGCAGTATTTT.

J is TRBJ2-1 and V is TRBV5-1; 7 nucleotides match TRBD2. Losses at the gene ends were 4 bases for V and 2 bases for J; bases not matched to a gene: 9. Germline CDR1 is SGHRS and CDR2 is YFSETQ. The CDR3 contains 16 residues. The CDR3 sequence: CASSGGSGEAYNEQFF. The CDR3 DNA is TGCGCCAGCAGCGGCGGGAGCGGAGAGGCCTACAATGAGCAGTTCTTC.

The rearrangement uses TRBV2 and TRBJ1-6, with a weak D call TRBD1 (5 bases). Trimming shortened V by 2 bases and J by 9 bases, and 8 bases separated the two germline ends. Germline V gene lookup returns CDR1 SNHLY and CDR2 FYNNEI. The CDR3 is 13 amino acids. In DNA, the CDR3 is TGTGCCAGCAGTGAACAGGGTAGTTCACCCCTCCACTTT. Translation: CASSEQGSSPLHF.

The rearrangement joins TRBV30 to TRBJ1-5, with D tentatively TRBD1 (5 bases). CDR1 and CDR2 (germline): GTSNPN, SVGIG (reference sequence). CDR3 length equals 13 residues. CDR3 coding DNA: TGTGCATTTCAGGGAGGGGGCAATCAGCCCCAGCATTTT. Translated: CAFQGGGNQPQHF.

V and J are TRBV14 and TRBJ1-1; D not certain. Deletions cut 3 bases from V and 2 bases from J, with 10 bases between. This CDR3 has 14 amino acids. From germline, CDR1 is SGHDN and CDR2 FVKESK. The CDR3 DNA is TGTGCCAGCAGCCAGGACTACGGTAACACTGAAGCTTTCTTT. Translated: CASSQDYGNTEAFF.

The chain links TRBV9 to TRBJ2-3, with 13 bases fitting TRBD2. The CDR3 consists of 18 residues. V shed 3 bases and J 1 base; nucleotides not matched to a gene: 8. Germline loops: CDR1 SGDLS, CDR2 YYNGEE. CDR3 sequence reads: CASSARLAGGSGTDTQYF. CDR3 coding DNA: TGTGCCAGCAGCGCCCGACTAGCGGGAGGCTCAGGCACAGATACGCAGTATTTT.

V usage is TRBV25-1 and J usage is TRBJ1-4; 7 bases match TRBD1. The CDR3 contains 16 residues. The V segment lost 6 bases and the J segment 8 bases; nucleotides outside the gene matches: 15. The germline V gene encodes CDR1 MGHDK and CDR2 SYGVNS. The CDR3 loop reads CASSSIRGTASEKLFF. The DNA for the CDR3 is TGTGCCAGCAGCTCCATACGCGGGACAGCTTCCGAAAAACTGTTTTTT.

This clone came up once. V and J are TRBV29-1 and TRBJ1-1; 12 nucleotides line up with TRBD1. Trimming at V came to 7 bases and at J to 0 bases, leaving 9 bases not matched to a gene. The germline V gene encodes CDR1 SQVTM and CDR2 ANQGSEA. The CDR3 runs 16 residues. In DNA form, the CDR3 reads TGCAGCGCGGCGGGACAGGGGGCTCTCATGAACACTGAAGCTTTCTTT. Amino acids: CSAAGQGALMNTEAFF.

This clone was counted a single time. The gene calls are TRBV6-4 and TRBJ2-5, with D possibly being TRBD2 (6 bases). Germline loops: CDR1 MRHNA, CDR2 SNTAGT. CDR3 length: 14 residues. V shed 0 bases and J shed 5 bases, with 10 bases lying between them. The CDR3 sequence is CASSDSGGSETQYF. The CDR3 bases are TGTGCCAGCAGTGACTCGGGAGGCTCGGAGACCCAGTACTTC.

This chain uses TRBV5-1 with TRBJ1-4, with D perhaps TRBD1 (6 bases). This CDR3 comprises 15 residues. V lost 0 bases and J 7 bases, leaving 13 bases between the germline ends. The V gene's germline CDR1 is SGHRS and CDR2 YFSETQ. The CDR3 reads CASSLVPDSGEKLFF. The CDR3 DNA reads TGCGCCAGCAGCTTGGTCCCGGACAGTGGTGAAAAACTGTTTTTT.

This rearrangement joins TRBV7-9 to TRBJ1-1; 9 bases match TRBD1. The CDR3 is 19 residues long. V lost 2 bases, J lost 3 bases, and 16 bases stayed unmatched. The germline gives CDR1 SEHNR, CDR2 FQNEAQ (reference sequence). The CDR3 sequence is CASSLTSGTGRYGYTEAFF. The CDR3 coding sequence is TGTGCCAGCAGCTTAACTTCCGGGACAGGGAGGTATGGATACACTGAAGCTTTCTTT.

V usage is TRBV5-8 and J usage is TRBJ1-3; D possibly corresponds to TRBD1 (6 bases). The CDR3 extends over 15 amino acids. Between the trimmed V and J ends, which lost 0 bases and 3 bases, there was a span of 10 bases. From germline, CDR1 is SGHTS and CDR2 YDEGEE. CDR3 in amino acids: CASSLDPGVGNTIYF. CDR3 in DNA: TGTGCCAGCAGCTTGGATCCAGGGGTTGGAAACACCATATATTTT.

This chain joins TRBV5-1 and TRBJ2-3; 8 positions agree with TRBD2. The CDR3 is 15 residues long. The ends lost 5 bases at V and 5 bases at J; junction bases unmatched: 10. Germline CDR1 is SGHRS and CDR2 is YFSETQ. The chain's CDR3 is CASSRTSRRGDTQYF. Here the CDR3 DNA reads TGCGCCAGCAGTCGGACTAGCCGCCGGGGAGATACGCAGTATTTT. Full variable domain (remainder filled in from reference TRBV5-1 and TRBJ2-3): KAGVTQTPRYLIKTRGQQVTLSCSPISGHRSVSWYQQTPGQGLQFLFEYFSETQRNKGNFPGRFSGRQFSNSRSEMNVSTLELGDSALYLCASSRTSRRGDTQYFGPGTRLTVL.

The rearrangement links TRBV27 to TRBJ1-1; D not resolved. The CDR3 sequence is 12 residues long. The germline V gene encodes CDR1 MNHEY and CDR2 SMNVEV (reference sequence). V lost 6 bases and J lost 5, with 10 bases in between. In nucleotides, the CDR3 is TGTGCCAGCAGCGGTTTGTCGACTGAAGCTTTCTTT. Translation: CASSGLSTEAFF.

The V call is TRBV6-5, the J call TRBJ2-7; the match to TRBD1 covers 7 bases. The CDR3 totals 13 residues. The germline V gene encodes CDR1 MNHEY and CDR2 SVGAGI. Losses at the gene ends were 5 bases for V and 3 bases for J; bases not matched to a gene: 4. CDR3 region: CASSPGQVYEQYF. CDR3 bases: TGTGCCAGCAGTCCCGGACAGGTCTACGAGCAGTACTTC.

The count of this clone is one. V is TRBV3-1 (or the pseudogene TRBV3-2) and J is TRBJ1-1; the match to TRBD1 covers 7 bases. V lost 2 bases to trimming and J lost 4 bases; unmatched junction nucleotides: 4. The CDR3 is 14 amino acids. Germline CDR1 reads LGHDT; CDR2 reads YNNKEL (reference sequence). CDR3 nucleotides: TGTGCCAGCAGCCAAAGGGCAGGGGGCACTGAAGCTTTCTTT. Translation: CASSQRAGGTEAFF.

The chain uses TRBV29-1 and TRBJ2-7; 9 nucleotides agree with TRBD1. The CDR3 extends over 13 amino acids. V gave up 4 bases and J gave up 6 bases; unmatched junction bases: 7. CDR1 is SQVTM, CDR2 ANQGSEA, per germline. The CDR3 spells CSVVRDRVGEQYF. The CDR3 region has the DNA TGCAGCGTTGTCCGGGACAGGGTAGGCGAGCAGTACTTC.

This chain links TRBV2 with TRBJ1-3; maybe TRBD1 (6 bases). Germline CDR1 is SNHLY and CDR2 is FYNNEI. Trimming stripped 7 bases from V and 3 bases from J, with 19 bases between. The CDR3 sequence is 16 residues long. CDR3 bases: TGTGCCAGCACGGACCAGGGGCAGATCAATGGAAACACCATATATTTT. This sequence encodes CASTDQGQINGNTIYF.

Concerning this clone itself: A read error may produce the germline difference seen at one junction end. V gene TRBV11-2 combines with J gene TRBJ1-6, with D maybe TRBD1 (6 bases). The CDR3 is 16 residues long. The germline V gene has CDR1 SGHAT and CDR2 FQNNGV. The CDR3 sequence is CARSWGGPGARSPLHF. In nucleotides, the CDR3 is TGTGCCCGCAGCTGGGGGGGCCCGGGGGCGCGATCACCCCTCCACTTT.

The chain has TRBV15 and TRBJ2-3; 8 positions match TRBD2. Germline lookup yields CDR1 LNHNV and CDR2 YYDKDF (reference sequence). The length of the CDR3 is 14 residues. V was clipped by 8 bases and J by 4 bases; unmatched bases: 8. DNA of the CDR3: TGTGCCACCTGCCCTCGGGGGGGGTCAGATACGCAGTATTTT. This sequence encodes CATCPRGGSDTQYF.

The V call is TRBV19, the J call TRBJ1-3; TRBD1 matches at 8 bases. J was trimmed by 3 bases and V by 7 bases; bases with no gene match: 11. This CDR3 is 16 amino acids long. The germline V gene encodes CDR1 LNHDA and CDR2 SQIVND (reference sequence). This chain's CDR3 is CASTLRQGSSGNTIYF. CDR3 nucleotides: TGTGCCAGTACCCTGCGACAGGGGAGTAGTGGAAACACCATATATTTT.

CDR3 in amino acids: CAIGEVDSNQPQHF. In nucleotides, the CDR3 is TGTGCCATCGGGGAGGTCGATAGCAATCAGCCCCAGCATTTT. The V and J genes are TRBV19 and TRBJ1-5; D unclear. The CDR3 has 14 amino acids. Looked up from germline, CDR1 is LNHDA and CDR2 is SQIVND (reference sequence). V was clipped by 10 bases and J by 0 bases, with 13 bases between them.

This sequence joins TRBV2 and TRBJ1-5; 12 bases are a match to TRBD1. V shed 4 bases, J shed 6 bases, and the junction held 4 bases outside the gene matches. Germline lookup yields CDR1 SNHLY and CDR2 FYNNEI. The CDR3 runs 15 residues. DNA for the CDR3: TGTGCCAGCAGTGCGGGGACAGGGGGCACTCAGCCCCAGCATTTT. This translates into CASSAGTGGTQPQHF.

The chain is built from TRBV7-8 and TRBJ2-7, with 8 nucleotides matching TRBD1. The CDR3 is 14 residues long. Germline V lookup: CDR1 SGHVS, CDR2 FQNEAQ. V lost 5 bases to trimming and J lost 7 bases; unmatched junction nucleotides: 10. The CDR3 is CASSTGQGTGEQYF. CDR3 bases: TGTGCCAGCAGCACCGGACAGGGTACGGGGGAGCAGTACTTC.